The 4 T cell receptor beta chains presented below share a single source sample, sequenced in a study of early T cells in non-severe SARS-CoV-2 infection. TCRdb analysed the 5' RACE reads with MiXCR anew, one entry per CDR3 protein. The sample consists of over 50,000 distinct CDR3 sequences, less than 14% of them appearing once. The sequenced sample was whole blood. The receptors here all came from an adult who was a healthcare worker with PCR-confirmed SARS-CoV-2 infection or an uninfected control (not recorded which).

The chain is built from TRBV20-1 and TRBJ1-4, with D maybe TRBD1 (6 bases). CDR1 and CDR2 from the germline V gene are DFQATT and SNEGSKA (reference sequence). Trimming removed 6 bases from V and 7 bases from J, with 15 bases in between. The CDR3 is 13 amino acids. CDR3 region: CSAVATGREKLFF. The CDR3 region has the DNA TGCAGTGCAGTGGCGACAGGCCGTGAAAAACTGTTTTTT.

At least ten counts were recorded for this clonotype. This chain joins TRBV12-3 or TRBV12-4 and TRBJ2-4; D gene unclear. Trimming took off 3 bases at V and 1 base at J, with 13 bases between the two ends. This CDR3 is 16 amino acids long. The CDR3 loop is CASSFGVGTAKNIQYF. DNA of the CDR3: TGTGCCAGCAGTTTCGGCGTCGGCACCGCCAAAAACATTCAGTACTTC.

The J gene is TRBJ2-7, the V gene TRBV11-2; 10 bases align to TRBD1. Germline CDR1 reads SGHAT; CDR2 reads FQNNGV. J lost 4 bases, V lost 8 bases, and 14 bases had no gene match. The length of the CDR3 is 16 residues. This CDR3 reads CASATIQGQGKYEQYF. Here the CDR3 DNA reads TGTGCCAGCGCGACCATACAGGGACAGGGGAAGTACGAGCAGTACTTC.

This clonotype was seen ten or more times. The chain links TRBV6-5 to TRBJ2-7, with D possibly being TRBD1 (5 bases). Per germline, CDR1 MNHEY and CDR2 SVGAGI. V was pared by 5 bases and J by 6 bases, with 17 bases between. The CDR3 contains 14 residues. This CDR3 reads CASSKPNQGSEQYF. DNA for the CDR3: TGTGCCAGCAGTAAACCCAACCAGGGTTCCGAGCAGTACTTC.